Below, 9 T cell receptor beta chains from the same sample are listed, as sequenced in a study of post-analysis software for immune sequencing data. Findings and caveats of the study: Five TRBV segments, TRBV5-6, TRBV5-1 and TRBV20-1 among them, were found more frequent in patients than controls.

Their specific antigens are unknown. cDNA libraries for TCR beta contained unique molecular identifiers. TCRdb redid the calling of the PCR reads with MiXCR, one entry per CDR3 protein. The table has hundreds of thousands of distinct CDR3 sequences, 25% to 30% seen once; the top ten hold more than 0.45%. Sequenced: blood. These receptors were collected from a girl aged 10 to 17 with multiple sclerosis.

The rearrangement joins TRBV6-2 or TRBV6-3 to TRBJ2-1; D is possibly TRBD1 (6 bases). Germline V gene sequence: CDR1 MNHEY, CDR2 SVGEGT. V was pared by 5 bases and J by 6 bases, with 23 bases between. There are 17 residues in the CDR3. As DNA, the CDR3 is TGTGCCAGCAGTCCCCCTTTTGTGGCAGGGGCCCCCAATGAGCAGTTCTTC. Translating it yields CASSPPFVAGAPNEQFF.

This clonotype occurred a few times. J is TRBJ2-1 and V is TRBV7-9, with 7 bases aligning to TRBD2. The CDR3 extends over 17 amino acids. Germline-derived CDR1 and CDR2 are SEHNR and FQNEAQ (reference sequence). V was pared by 5 bases and J by 5 bases, with 15 bases of the junction left unmatched. The CDR3: CASSPRKTGLLDNEQFF. The CDR3 region has the DNA TGTGCCAGCAGCCCCCGCAAGACGGGACTACTGGACAATGAGCAGTTCTTC.

This chain links TRBV7-2 with TRBJ1-1; D is ambiguous. V gave up 4 bases and J gave up 0 bases, with 12 bases separating them. Germline V gene data show CDR1 as SGHTA and CDR2 as FQGNSA. This CDR3 spans 15 amino acids. CDR3 DNA: TGTGCCAGCAGCTACGGCCTGGGGATGAACACTGAAGCTTTCTTT. Amino acid sequence: CASSYGLGMNTEAFF. Full variable domain (outside the CDR3, taken from reference TRBV7-2 and TRBJ1-1): GAGVSQSPSNKVTEKGKDVELRCDPISGHTALYWYRQSLGQGLEFLIYFQGNSAPDKSGLPSDRFSAERTGGSVSTLTIQRTQQEDSAVYLCASSYGLGMNTEAFFGQGTRLTVV.

This clonotype was counted only a few times. This sequence joins TRBV5-1 and TRBJ1-5, with D possibly TRBD1 on 5 matching bases. Germline lookup yields CDR1 SGHRS and CDR2 YFSETQ. This CDR3 spans 13 amino acids. Trimming left V 4 bases short and J 7 bases short, with 12 bases between. CDR3 sequence (DNA): TGCGCCAGCAGCCCCGGTTGGGACCAGCCCCAGCATTTT. Protein sequence: CASSPGWDQPQHF.

The V and J genes are TRBV11-2 and TRBJ2-1; 8 nucleotides line up with TRBD2. Germline V gene data show CDR1 as SGHAT and CDR2 as FQNNGV. J lost 2 bases, V lost 4 bases, and 7 bases had no gene match. The CDR3 is made up of 16 amino acids. The CDR3 nucleotides are TGTGCCAGCAGCTCTGGGCGGGGGGCCCCCTACAATGAGCAGTTCTTC. Translation gives CASSSGRGAPYNEQFF.

This clonotype was counted between two and nine times. The chain uses TRBV28 and TRBJ1-1; no definite D call. This CDR3 has 11 residues. Germline CDR1 and CDR2: MDHEN and SYDVKM. V lost 8 bases and J 7 bases, leaving 11 bases between the germline ends. CDR3 region: CASHPDGEAFF. The CDR3 coding sequence is TGTGCCAGCCACCCAGACGGTGAAGCTTTCTTT.

Notes on this clonotype: The junction differs from germline at one of its ends, possibly a read error. The CDR3 spells CASSTHYNQPQHF. CDR3 bases: TGTGCCAGCAGCACCCATTATAATCAGCCTCAGCATTTT. The V and J genes are TRBV11-2 and TRBJ1-5, with D hard to call. Germline CDR1 is SGHAT and CDR2 is FQNNGV. The CDR3 consists of 13 residues. The entire variable domain, with the rest obtained from reference TRBV11-2 and TRBJ1-5, is as follows: EAGVAQSPRYKIIEKRQSVAFWCNPISGHATLYWYQQILGQGPKLLIQFQNNGVVDDSQLPKDRFSAERLKGVDSTLKIQPAKLEDSAVYLCASSTHYNQPQHFGDGTRLSIL.

Details on this clonotype: At one end the junction does not follow the germline gene, possibly because of a read error. V and J are TRBV5-1 and TRBJ2-1; TRBD1 aligns across 7 bases. Per the germline V gene, CDR1 is SGHRS and CDR2 is YFSETQ. The length of the CDR3 is 17 residues. The CDR3 region is CTSSLTGQSSSYNEQFF. DNA of the CDR3: TGCACCAGCAGCTTGACGGGACAGTCGAGCTCCTACAATGAGCAGTTCTTC.

This clonotype was seen only once. The chain joins TRBV5-1 to TRBJ1-1; a possible D gene is TRBD1 (6 bases). V was shortened by 1 base and J by 0 bases, with 16 bases between the two germline ends. The CDR3 has 17 amino acids. In germline, CDR1 is SGHRS, CDR2 YFSETQ. Here the CDR3 reads CASSLQATGRMNTEAFF. CDR3 in DNA: TGCGCCAGCAGCTTGCAGGCGACAGGTCGCATGAACACTGAAGCTTTCTTT.